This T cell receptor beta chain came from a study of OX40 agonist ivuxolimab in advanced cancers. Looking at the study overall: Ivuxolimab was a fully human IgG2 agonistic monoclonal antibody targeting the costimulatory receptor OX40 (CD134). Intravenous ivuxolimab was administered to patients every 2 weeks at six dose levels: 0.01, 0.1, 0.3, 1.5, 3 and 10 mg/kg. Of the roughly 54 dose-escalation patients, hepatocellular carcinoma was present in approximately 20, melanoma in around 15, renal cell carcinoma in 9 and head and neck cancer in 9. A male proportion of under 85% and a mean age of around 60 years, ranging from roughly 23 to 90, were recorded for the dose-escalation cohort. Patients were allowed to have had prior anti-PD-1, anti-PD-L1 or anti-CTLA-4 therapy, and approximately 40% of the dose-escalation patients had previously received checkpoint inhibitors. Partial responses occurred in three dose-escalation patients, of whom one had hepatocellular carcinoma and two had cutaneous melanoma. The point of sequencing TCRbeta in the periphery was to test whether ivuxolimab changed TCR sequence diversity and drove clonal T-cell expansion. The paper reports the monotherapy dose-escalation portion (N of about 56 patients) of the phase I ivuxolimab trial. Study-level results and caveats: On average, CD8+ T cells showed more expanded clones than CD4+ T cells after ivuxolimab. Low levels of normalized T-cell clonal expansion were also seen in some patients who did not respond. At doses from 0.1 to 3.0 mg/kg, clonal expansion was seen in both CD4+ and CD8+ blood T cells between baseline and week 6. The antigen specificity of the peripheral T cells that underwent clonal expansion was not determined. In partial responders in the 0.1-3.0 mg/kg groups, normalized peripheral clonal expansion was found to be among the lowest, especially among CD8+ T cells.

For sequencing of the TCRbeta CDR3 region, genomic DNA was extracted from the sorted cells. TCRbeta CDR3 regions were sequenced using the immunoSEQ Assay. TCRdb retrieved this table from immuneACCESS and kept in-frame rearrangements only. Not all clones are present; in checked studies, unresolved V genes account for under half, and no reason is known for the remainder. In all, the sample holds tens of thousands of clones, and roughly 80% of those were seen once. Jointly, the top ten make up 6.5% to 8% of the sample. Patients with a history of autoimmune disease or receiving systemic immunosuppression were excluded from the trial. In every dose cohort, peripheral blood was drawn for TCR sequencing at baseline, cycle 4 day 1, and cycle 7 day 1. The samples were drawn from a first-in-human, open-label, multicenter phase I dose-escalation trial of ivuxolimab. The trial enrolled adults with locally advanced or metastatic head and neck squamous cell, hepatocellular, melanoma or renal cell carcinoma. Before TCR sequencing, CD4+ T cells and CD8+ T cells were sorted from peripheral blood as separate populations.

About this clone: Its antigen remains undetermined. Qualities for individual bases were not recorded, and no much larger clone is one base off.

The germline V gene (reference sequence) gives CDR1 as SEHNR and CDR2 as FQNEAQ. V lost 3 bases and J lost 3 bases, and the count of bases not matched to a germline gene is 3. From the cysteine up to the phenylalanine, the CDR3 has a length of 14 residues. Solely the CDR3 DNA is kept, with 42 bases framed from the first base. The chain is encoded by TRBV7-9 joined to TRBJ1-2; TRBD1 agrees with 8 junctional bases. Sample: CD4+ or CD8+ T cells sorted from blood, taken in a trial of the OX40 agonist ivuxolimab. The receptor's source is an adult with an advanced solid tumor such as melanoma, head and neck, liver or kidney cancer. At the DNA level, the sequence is TGTGCCAGCAGCTTGGGACAGGAAGACTATGGCTACACCTTC. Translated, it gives CASSLGQEDYGYTF.